One T cell receptor beta chain is described in this entry. This sample is drawn from a study of shared clonotypes between healthy human individuals. This CDR3 is built from 17 residues. Trimming cost V 4 bases and J 1 base, with 18 bases left between them. In germline, CDR1 is KGHSH, CDR2 LQKENI. TCRdb's copy holds only in-frame clones and misses some; the assay was immunoSEQ multiplex PCR. The sample has around 1.6 million clones, 98% seen once. This TCR was recovered from a man aged 25-45 years in good health. The source material was naive CD4+ T cells sorted from blood. Subset meaning: CD45RA+ positively selected. The rearrangement uses TRBV18 and TRBJ2-3; tentatively, D is TRBD2 (5 bases). This CDR3 reads CASSRLTRSEGTDTQYF. The DNA of the CDR3 is TGTGCCAGCTCACGCCTTACTAGATCTGAAGGCACAGATACGCAGTATTTT.